These 23 T cell receptor beta chains came from one sample sequenced in a study of spatial heterogeneity in lung cancer. Time point denoted: sample taken at primary tumor resection. Unsorted tumor, nontumor lung tissue or cryopreserved PBMC supplied the whole RNA. MiXCR was run by TCRdb on the 5' RACE reads, yielding one entry per CDR3 protein. The table has 50,000 to 65,000 distinct CDR3 sequences, 7.5% to 8.5% seen once; the top ten hold roughly 16%. The sample in question was PBMCs, obtained at surgery. Source of these receptors: a female donor with early-stage non-small cell lung cancer.

The chain couples TRBV20-1 to TRBJ1-1, with 8 bases identical to TRBD1. CDR1 is DFQATT and CDR2 is SNEGSKA in the germline V gene (reference sequence). V was clipped by 0 bases and J by 5 bases; unmatched bases: 5. The CDR3 has 14 amino acids. The DNA for the CDR3 is TGCAGTGCTAGAGATCGGACAGGGTGGACTGAAGCTTTCTTT. This sequence encodes CSARDRTGWTEAFF.

This clonotype was detected a few times. The rearrangement joins TRBV7-3 to TRBJ2-5, with unresolved D. Germline CDR1 reads SGHTA; CDR2 reads FQGTGA. The CDR3 length is 13 residues. V was cut by 3 bases and J by 5 bases, with 10 bases left in between. Written as DNA, the CDR3 is TGTGCCAGCAGCTTGGGTGTTCGGGAGACCCAGTACTTC. This codes for CASSLGVRETQYF.

J is TRBJ1-6 and V is TRBV7-2, with D uncertain. The germline V gene has CDR1 SGHTA and CDR2 FQGNSA. This CDR3 region has 14 residues. With 3 bases removed from V and 8 bases from J, the gap between germline ends came to 11 bases. The chain's CDR3 is CASSFAGRDSPLHF. Here the CDR3 DNA reads TGTGCCAGCAGCTTTGCGGGAAGGGATTCACCCCTCCACTTT.

The V gene is TRBV5-5, the J gene TRBJ1-2, with D unresolved. CDR3 length: 13 amino acids. V lost 0 bases to trimming and J lost 5 bases, with 8 bases between them. Germline CDR1 SGHKS, CDR2 YYEKEE (reference sequence). As DNA, the CDR3 is TGTGCCAGCAGCTTGGTACAACAGTATGGCTACACCTTC. Protein: CASSLVQQYGYTF.

The CDR3 sequence: CASSLGQNYSPLHF. The CDR3 coding sequence is TGCGCCAGCAGCTTGGGGCAGAACTATTCACCCCTCCACTTT. This chain links TRBV5-1 with TRBJ1-6; D uncertain. V shed 0 bases and J shed 8 bases, with 9 bases lying between them. The CDR3 covers 14 residues. The germline CDR1 and CDR2 sequences are SGHRS and YFSETQ. The whole variable domain, remainder taken from reference TRBV5-1 and TRBJ1-6, is KAGVTQTPRYLIKTRGQQVTLSCSPISGHRSVSWYQQTPGQGLQFLFEYFSETQRNKGNFPGRFSGRQFSNSRSEMNVSTLELGDSALYLCASSLGQNYSPLHFGNGTRLTVT.

The chain employs TRBV12-3 or TRBV12-4 and TRBJ2-2; D gene ambiguous. V lost 5 bases to trimming and J lost 6 bases, with 4 bases between them. CDR3 size: 11 residues. The CDR3 sequence: CASSPSGELFF. DNA for the CDR3: TGTGCCAGCAGTCCTTCCGGGGAGCTGTTTTTT.

This clonotype has ten or more counts. The chain is built from TRBV28 and TRBJ2-2; unclear D gene. The CDR3 is 15 amino acids. V was shortened by 5 bases and J by 4 bases, with 14 bases between the two germline ends. Germline-derived CDR1 and CDR2 are MDHEN and SYDVKM. CDR3 protein: CASSPLGPATGELFF. The CDR3 nucleotides read TGTGCCAGCAGTCCTTTAGGGCCGGCCACCGGGGAGCTGTTTTTT.

This chain links TRBV13 with TRBJ2-5; D perhaps matches TRBD1 (6 bases). Germline V lookup: CDR1 PRHDT, CDR2 FYEKMQ (reference sequence). The germline V and J ends were trimmed by 0 bases and 5 bases, with 7 bases remaining between them. CDR3 length equals 13 residues. The CDR3 DNA reads TGTGCCAGCAGCTTAGGAGGGGGTGAGACCCAGTACTTC. Translating it yields CASSLGGGETQYF.

The rearrangement links TRBV20-1 to TRBJ1-1; D unclear. Per the germline V gene, CDR1 is DFQATT and CDR2 is SNEGSKA (reference sequence). This CDR3 region has 13 residues. The germline V and J ends were trimmed by 6 bases and 0 bases, with 11 bases remaining between them. This CDR3 reads CSARILMNTEAFF. CDR3 nucleotide sequence: TGCAGTGCGCGTATTTTAATGAACACTGAAGCTTTCTTT.

This clonotype was seen many times. J is TRBJ1-2 and V is TRBV6-1; D is perhaps TRBD1 (5 bases). The CDR3 is 12 residues long. CDR1 and CDR2 from the germline V gene are MNHNS and SASEGT. V lost 7 bases and J lost 6, with 12 bases in between. The CDR3 loop reads CASTGYRHGYTF. CDR3 DNA: TGTGCCAGCACCGGATACAGGCATGGCTACACCTTC.

The chain joins TRBV20-1 to TRBJ2-1, with 12 bases lining up with TRBD2. The CDR3 has 15 residues. Germline CDR1 and CDR2: DFQATT and SNEGSKA (reference sequence). The junction had 11 bases not matched to a gene; V was cut back by 6 bases and J by 8 bases. CDR3 protein: CSASATSGSRDEQFF. The CDR3 bases are TGCAGTGCGAGCGCGACTAGCGGGAGTCGTGATGAGCAGTTCTTC.

This clonotype has at least ten counts. This chain uses TRBV12-3 or TRBV12-4 with TRBJ2-4; D gene unclear. V was shortened by 7 bases and J by 3 bases, with 4 bases between the two germline ends. The CDR3 sequence is 11 residues long. The CDR3 loop reads CASTVKNIQYF. CDR3 DNA sequence: TGTGCCAGCACAGTCAAAAACATTCAGTACTTC.

This clonotype showed up just a few times. The chain is built from TRBV27 and TRBJ1-3, with D perhaps TRBD1 (5 bases). Germline lookup yields CDR1 MNHEY and CDR2 SMNVEV (reference sequence). V was clipped by 2 bases and J by 0 bases, with 11 bases between them. The CDR3 has 16 amino acids. CDR3 in amino acids: CASSLKGPNSGNTIYF. DNA for the CDR3: TGTGCCAGCAGTTTAAAGGGGCCTAACTCTGGAAACACCATATATTTT.

This clonotype was counted at least ten times. CDR3 protein: CASSASTPGGYGYTF. CDR3 DNA: TGTGCCAGCAGCGCCTCGACTCCTGGGGGCTATGGCTACACCTTC. The chain is built from TRBV9 and TRBJ1-2; D possibly corresponds to TRBD1 (5 bases). Trimming removed 3 bases at V and 4 bases at J, with 16 bases between. CDR1 SGDLS and CDR2 YYNGEE come from the germline V gene. The CDR3 spans 15 residues.

The V and J genes are TRBV29-1 and TRBJ2-3, with a tentative D call TRBD1 (6 bases). From germline, CDR1 is SQVTM and CDR2 ANQGSEA. With 6 bases removed from V and 0 bases from J, the gap between germline ends came to 10 bases. This CDR3 has 13 residues. In nucleotides, the CDR3 is TGCAGCGTCGGACAGCCTAGCACAGATACGCAGTATTTT. Translation gives CSVGQPSTDTQYF.

The V and J genes are TRBV20-1 and TRBJ2-3; D remains unclear. V was trimmed by 1 base and J by 5 bases, leaving 4 bases between them. CDR3 length equals 11 residues. Germline CDR1 is DFQATT and CDR2 is SNEGSKA (reference sequence). CDR3 nucleotide sequence: TGCAGTGCTAGAGTACAAGATACGCAGTATTTT. This encodes CSARVQDTQYF.

In this sample, this clonotype turned up a few times. The rearrangement joins TRBV6-1 to TRBJ1-4, with D possibly TRBD1 on 5 matching bases. CDR1 is MNHNS, CDR2 SASEGT, per germline. This CDR3 contains 13 residues. Trimming shortened V by 8 bases and J by 5 bases, and 12 bases separated the two germline ends. Here the CDR3 DNA reads TGTGCCAGCGCCGGGGGAGCCAATGAAAAACTGTTTTTT. Its translation: CASAGGANEKLFF.

This clonotype was recorded many times. This chain links TRBV7-9 with TRBJ2-2; D unresolved. Trimming removed 1 base at V and 3 bases at J, with 12 bases between. Germline lookup yields CDR1 SEHNR and CDR2 FQNEAQ (reference sequence). This CDR3 has 16 residues. This CDR3 is CASSLGSGLYTGELFF. CDR3 nucleotides: TGTGCCAGCAGCTTAGGATCCGGGCTCTACACCGGGGAGCTGTTTTTT.

The genes are TRBV20-1 and TRBJ2-3; D is unresolved. This CDR3 spans 13 amino acids. The germline gives CDR1 DFQATT, CDR2 SNEGSKA (reference sequence). V lost 1 base and J lost 5, with 10 bases in between. Written as DNA, the CDR3 is TGCAGTGCTAGAGCGGCAGCTCTAGATACGCAGTATTTT. This gives the protein CSARAAALDTQYF.

This clonotype appeared a few times. V usage is TRBV9 and J usage is TRBJ1-4; D call uncertain. The CDR3 has 17 amino acids. Trimming took 0 bases from V and 5 from J, leaving 17 bases between them. Germline assignment: CDR1 SGDLS and CDR2 YYNGEE. The CDR3 protein is CASSVGLGRWTNEKLFF. CDR3 sequence (DNA): TGTGCCAGCAGCGTAGGATTAGGGCGGTGGACGAATGAAAAACTGTTTTTT.

In its sample, this clonotype was seen a few times. The chain joins TRBV7-8 to TRBJ2-3; 9 bases agree with TRBD1. V lost 5 bases, J lost 7 bases, and 16 bases stayed unmatched. Germline loops: CDR1 SGHVS, CDR2 FQNEAQ. This CDR3 is built from 17 residues. CDR3 sequence: CASSQKPRDRAVHTQYF. The CDR3 DNA reads as TGTGCCAGCAGCCAGAAGCCCCGGGACAGGGCTGTACATACGCAGTATTTT.

In its sample, this clonotype was seen many times. This sequence joins TRBV3-1 and TRBJ1-4; tentatively, D is TRBD1 (5 bases). The CDR3 consists of 14 residues. V lost 1 base, J lost 8 bases, and 11 bases lay in between. Germline V gene sequence: CDR1 LGHDT, CDR2 YNNKEL (reference sequence). The CDR3 DNA follows: TGTGCCAGCAGCCAAGTTAGGGGTGGCGAAAAACTGTTTTTT. It encodes CASSQVRGGEKLFF.

This chain links TRBV3-1 with TRBJ2-7; D possibly corresponds to TRBD1 (5 bases). The length of the CDR3 is 14 residues. V lost 3 bases and J 2 bases, leaving 11 bases between the germline ends. The germline V gene encodes CDR1 LGHDT and CDR2 YNNKEL (reference sequence). Written as DNA, the CDR3 is TGTGCCAGCAGCCACCAGGGCCGGACCTACGAGCAGTACTTC. Translating it yields CASSHQGRTYEQYF.